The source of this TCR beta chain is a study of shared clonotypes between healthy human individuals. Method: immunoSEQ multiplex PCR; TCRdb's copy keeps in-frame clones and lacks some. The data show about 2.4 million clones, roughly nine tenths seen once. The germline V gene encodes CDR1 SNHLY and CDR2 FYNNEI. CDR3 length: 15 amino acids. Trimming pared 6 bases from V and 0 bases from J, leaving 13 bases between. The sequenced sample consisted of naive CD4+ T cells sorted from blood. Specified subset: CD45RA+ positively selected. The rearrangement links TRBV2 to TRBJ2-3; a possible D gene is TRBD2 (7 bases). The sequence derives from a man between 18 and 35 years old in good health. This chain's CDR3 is CASSFGGPSTDTQYF. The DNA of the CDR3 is TGTGCCAGCAGCTTCGGGGGGCCGAGCACAGATACGCAGTATTTT.